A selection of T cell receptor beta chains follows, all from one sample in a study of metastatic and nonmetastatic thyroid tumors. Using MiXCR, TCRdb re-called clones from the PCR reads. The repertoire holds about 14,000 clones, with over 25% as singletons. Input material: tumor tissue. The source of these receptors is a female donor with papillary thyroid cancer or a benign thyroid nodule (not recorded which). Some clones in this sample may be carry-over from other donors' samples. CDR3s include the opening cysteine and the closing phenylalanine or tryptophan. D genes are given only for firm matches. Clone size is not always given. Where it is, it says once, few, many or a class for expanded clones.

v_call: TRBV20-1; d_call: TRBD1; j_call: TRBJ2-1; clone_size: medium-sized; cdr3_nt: TGCAGTTCAATCCGGGACAGAAAACTCAATGAGCAGTTCTTC; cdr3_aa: CSSIRDRKLNEQFF
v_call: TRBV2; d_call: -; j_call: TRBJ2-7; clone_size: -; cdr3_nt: TGTGCCAGCAGTGAGTTGACCTACGAGCAGTACTTC; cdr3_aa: CASSELTYEQYF
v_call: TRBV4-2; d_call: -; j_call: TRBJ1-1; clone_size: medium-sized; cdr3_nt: TGTGCCAGCAGCCAAGATCCCGGCAGGGAGACTGAAGCTTTCTTT; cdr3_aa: CASSQDPGRETEAFF
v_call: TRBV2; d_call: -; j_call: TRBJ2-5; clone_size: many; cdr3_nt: TGTGCCAGCAGACAGCAAGAGACCCAGTACTTC; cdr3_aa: CASRQQETQYF
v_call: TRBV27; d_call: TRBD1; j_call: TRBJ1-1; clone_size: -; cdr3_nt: TGTGCCAGCAGTGGGACAGCCACTGAAGCTTTCTTT; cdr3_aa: CASSGTATEAFF
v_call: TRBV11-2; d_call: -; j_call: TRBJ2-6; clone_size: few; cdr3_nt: TGTGCCAGCAGCATTCAGGACTCTGGGGCCAACGTCCTGACTTTC; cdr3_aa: CASSIQDSGANVLTF
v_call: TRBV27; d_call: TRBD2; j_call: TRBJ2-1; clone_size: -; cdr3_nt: TGTGCCAGCAGTTTAGCACTAGCGGGAATTGAGCAGTTCTTC; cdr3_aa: CASSLALAGIEQFF
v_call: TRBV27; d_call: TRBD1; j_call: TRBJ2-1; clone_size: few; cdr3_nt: TGTGCCAGCAGTCTCTCTCGACAGGGTTGCGATGAGCAGTTCTTC; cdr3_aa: CASSLSRQGCDEQFF
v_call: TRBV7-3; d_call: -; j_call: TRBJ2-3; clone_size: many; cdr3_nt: TGTGCCAGCAGCTTAACTAGCGGCACAGATACGCAGTATTTT; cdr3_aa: CASSLTSGTDTQYF
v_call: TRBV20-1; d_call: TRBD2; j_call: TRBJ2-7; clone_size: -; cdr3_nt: TGCAGTGCTATCGGACTAGCGGTTTACGAGCAGTACTTC; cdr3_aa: CSAIGLAVYEQYF
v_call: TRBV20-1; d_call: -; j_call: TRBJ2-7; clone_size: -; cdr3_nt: TGCAGTGCTAGAGATTTCGACAGGAGCTCCTACGAGCAGTACTTC; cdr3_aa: CSARDFDRSSYEQYF
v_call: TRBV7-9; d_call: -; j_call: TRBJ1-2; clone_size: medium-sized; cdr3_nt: TGTGCCAGCAGCTTATCCGGTGCGCTCGGGGGCTACACCTTC; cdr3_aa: CASSLSGALGGYTF
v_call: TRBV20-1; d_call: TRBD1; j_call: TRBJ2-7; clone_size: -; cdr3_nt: TGCAGTGCTAGAGATCGTGGGACAGGGAGGAACGAGCAGTACTTC; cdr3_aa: CSARDRGTGRNEQYF
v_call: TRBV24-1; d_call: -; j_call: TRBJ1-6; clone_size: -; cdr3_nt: TGTGCCGCCGATACAGGGAATGAGGCGTCACCCCTCCACTTT; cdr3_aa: CAADTGNEASPLHF
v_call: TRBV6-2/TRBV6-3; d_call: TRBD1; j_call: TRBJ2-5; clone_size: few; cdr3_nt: TGTGCCAGCAGGGGAAGGGCAGGGGGTAAGACCCAGTACTTC; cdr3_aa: CASRGRAGGKTQYF
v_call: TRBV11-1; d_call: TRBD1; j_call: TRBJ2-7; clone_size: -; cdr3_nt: TGTGCCAGCAGCGACCCGGTACAGGGGATCCCTTTGGAGCAGTACTTC; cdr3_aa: CASSDPVQGIPLEQYF